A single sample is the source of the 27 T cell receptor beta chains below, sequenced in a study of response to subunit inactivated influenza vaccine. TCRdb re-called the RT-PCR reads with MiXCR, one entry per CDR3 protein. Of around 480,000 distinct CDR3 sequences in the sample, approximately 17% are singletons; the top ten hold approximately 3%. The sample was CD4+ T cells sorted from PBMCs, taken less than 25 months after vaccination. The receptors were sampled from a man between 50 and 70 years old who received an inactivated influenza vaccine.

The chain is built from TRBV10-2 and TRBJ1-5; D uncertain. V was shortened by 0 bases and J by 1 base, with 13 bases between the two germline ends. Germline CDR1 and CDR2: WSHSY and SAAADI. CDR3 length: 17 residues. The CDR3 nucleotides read TGCGCCAGCAGTGAGTCGGAAATTGTTGGCAGCAATCAGCCCCAGCATTTT. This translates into CASSESEIVGSNQPQHF.

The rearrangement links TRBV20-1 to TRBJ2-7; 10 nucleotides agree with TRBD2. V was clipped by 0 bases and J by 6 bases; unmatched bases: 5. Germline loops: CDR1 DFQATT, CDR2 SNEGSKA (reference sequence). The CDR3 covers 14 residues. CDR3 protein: CSARESSGSGEQYF. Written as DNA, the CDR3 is TGCAGTGCTAGAGAGTCTAGCGGGAGTGGCGAGCAGTACTTC.

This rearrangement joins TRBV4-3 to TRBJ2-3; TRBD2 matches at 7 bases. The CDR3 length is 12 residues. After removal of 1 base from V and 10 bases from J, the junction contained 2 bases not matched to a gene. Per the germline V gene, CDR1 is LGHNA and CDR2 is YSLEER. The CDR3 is CASSQAGGAQYF. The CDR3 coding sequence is TGCGCCAGCAGCCAAGCGGGGGGAGCGCAGTATTTT.

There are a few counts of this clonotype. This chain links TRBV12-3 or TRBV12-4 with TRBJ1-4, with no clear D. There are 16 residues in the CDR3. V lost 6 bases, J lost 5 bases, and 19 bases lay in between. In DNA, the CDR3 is TGTGCCAGCAGCACCCACCGGAGCCGCACAAATGAAAAACTGTTTTTT. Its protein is CASSTHRSRTNEKLFF.

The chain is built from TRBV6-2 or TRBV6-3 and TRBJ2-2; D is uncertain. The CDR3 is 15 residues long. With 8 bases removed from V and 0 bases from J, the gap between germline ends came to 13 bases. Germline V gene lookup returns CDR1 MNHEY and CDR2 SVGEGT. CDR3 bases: TGTGCCAGCGGAACCGGGCCCACGAACACCGGGGAGCTGTTTTTT. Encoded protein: CASGTGPTNTGELFF.

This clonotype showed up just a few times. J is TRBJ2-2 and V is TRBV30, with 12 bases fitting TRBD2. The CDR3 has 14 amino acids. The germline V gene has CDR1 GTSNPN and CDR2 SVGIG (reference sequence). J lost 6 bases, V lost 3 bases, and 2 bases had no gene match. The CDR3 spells CAWRRLAGAGELFF. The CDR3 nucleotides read TGTGCCTGGAGGAGACTAGCGGGAGCCGGGGAGCTGTTTTTT.

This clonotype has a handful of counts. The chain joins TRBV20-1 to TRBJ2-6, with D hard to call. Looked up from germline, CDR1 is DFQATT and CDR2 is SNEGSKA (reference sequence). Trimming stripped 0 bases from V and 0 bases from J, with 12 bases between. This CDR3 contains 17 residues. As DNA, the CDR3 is TGCAGTGCTAGAGACTCAAAACCCCCCTCTGGGGCCAACGTCCTGACTTTC. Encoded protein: CSARDSKPPSGANVLTF.

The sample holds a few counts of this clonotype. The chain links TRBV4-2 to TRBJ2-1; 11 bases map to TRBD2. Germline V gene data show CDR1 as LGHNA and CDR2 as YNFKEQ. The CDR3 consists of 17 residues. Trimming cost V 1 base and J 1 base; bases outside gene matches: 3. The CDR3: CASSQVLAGGSYNEQFF. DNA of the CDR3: TGTGCCAGCAGCCAAGTTCTAGCGGGAGGTTCCTACAATGAGCAGTTCTTC.

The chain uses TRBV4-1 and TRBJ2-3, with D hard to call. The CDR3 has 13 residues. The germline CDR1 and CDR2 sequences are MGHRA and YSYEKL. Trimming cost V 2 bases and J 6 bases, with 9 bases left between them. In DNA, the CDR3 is TGCGCCAGCAGCCAATATTTCGGGGATACGCAGTATTTT. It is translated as CASSQYFGDTQYF.

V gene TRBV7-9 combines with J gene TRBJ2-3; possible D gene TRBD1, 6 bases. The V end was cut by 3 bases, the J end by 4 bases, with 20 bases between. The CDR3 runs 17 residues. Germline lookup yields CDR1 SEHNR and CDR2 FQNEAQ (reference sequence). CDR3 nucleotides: TGTGCCAGCAGCTTCGGCAGGGGTGGTGGGTCCGCAGATACGCAGTATTTT. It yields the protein CASSFGRGGGSADTQYF.

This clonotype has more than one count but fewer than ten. CDR3 nucleotide sequence: TGTGCCAGCAGCTCGGGCAGAGGGGCCGGTTACAATGAGCAGTTCTTC. Translation: CASSSGRGAGYNEQFF. The gene calls are TRBV5-4 and TRBJ2-1; perhaps D is TRBD1 or TRBD2 (5 bases each). V lost 3 bases and J 4 bases, leaving 17 bases between the germline ends. Germline V gene lookup returns CDR1 SGHNT and CDR2 YYREEE (reference sequence). The CDR3 consists of 16 residues.

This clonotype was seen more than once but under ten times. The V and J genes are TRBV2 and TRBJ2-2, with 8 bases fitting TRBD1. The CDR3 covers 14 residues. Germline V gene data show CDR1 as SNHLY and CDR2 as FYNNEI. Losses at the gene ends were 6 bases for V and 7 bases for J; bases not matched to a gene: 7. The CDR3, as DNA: TGTGCCAGCAGATCAGGGGGCGGGATCGGGGAGCTGTTTTTT. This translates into CASRSGGGIGELFF.

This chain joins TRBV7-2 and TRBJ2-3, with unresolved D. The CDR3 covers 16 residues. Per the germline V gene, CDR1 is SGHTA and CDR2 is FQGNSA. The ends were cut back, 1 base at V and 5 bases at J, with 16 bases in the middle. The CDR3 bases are TGTGCCAGCAGCTTAGTTTCGGTTGTTCAAAAAGATACGCAGTATTTT. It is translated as CASSLVSVVQKDTQYF.

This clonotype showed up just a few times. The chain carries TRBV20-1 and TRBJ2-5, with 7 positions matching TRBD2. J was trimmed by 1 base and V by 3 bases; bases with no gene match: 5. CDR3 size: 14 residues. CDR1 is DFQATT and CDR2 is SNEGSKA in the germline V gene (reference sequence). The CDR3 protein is CSASGGTRQETQYF. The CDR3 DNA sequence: TGCAGTGCTAGCGGGGGGACCCGCCAAGAGACCCAGTACTTC.

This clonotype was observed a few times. The CDR3: CASTRRRFYNEQFF. The DNA of the CDR3 is TGTGCCAGCACCCGTCGAAGGTTTTACAATGAGCAGTTCTTC. The chain carries TRBV7-8 and TRBJ2-1; D is ambiguous. The V end lost 7 bases, the J end lost 4 bases, and 14 bases lay between the germline ends. CDR1 is SGHVS, CDR2 FQNEAQ, per germline. This CDR3 region has 14 residues.

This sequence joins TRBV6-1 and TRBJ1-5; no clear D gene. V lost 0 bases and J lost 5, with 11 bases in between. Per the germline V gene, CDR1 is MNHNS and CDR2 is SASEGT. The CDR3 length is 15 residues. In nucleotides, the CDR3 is TGTGCCAGCAGTGAAGCAAGGGCAGCCGATCAGCCCCAGCATTTT. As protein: CASSEARAADQPQHF.

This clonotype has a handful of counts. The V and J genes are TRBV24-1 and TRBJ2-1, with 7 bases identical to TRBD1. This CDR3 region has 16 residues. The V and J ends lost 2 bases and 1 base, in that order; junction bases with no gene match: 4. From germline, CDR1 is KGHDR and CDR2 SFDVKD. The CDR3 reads CATSDSRGPSYNEQFF. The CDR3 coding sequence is TGTGCCACCAGTGATTCAAGGGGGCCGTCCTACAATGAGCAGTTCTTC.

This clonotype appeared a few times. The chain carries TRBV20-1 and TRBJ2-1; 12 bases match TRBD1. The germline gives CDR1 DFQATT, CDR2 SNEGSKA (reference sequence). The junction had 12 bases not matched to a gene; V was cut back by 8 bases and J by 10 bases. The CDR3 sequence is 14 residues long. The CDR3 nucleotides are TGCAGTTCAAATACCGGGACAGGGGGCGGCGAGCAGTTCTTC. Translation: CSSNTGTGGGEQFF.

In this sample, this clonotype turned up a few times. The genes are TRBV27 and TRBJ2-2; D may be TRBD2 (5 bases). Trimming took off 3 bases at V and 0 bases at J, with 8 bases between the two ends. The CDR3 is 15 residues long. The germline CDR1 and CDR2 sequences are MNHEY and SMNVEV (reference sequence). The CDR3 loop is CASSFGAANTGELFF. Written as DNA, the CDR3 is TGTGCCAGCAGTTTCGGAGCGGCGAACACCGGGGAGCTGTTTTTT.

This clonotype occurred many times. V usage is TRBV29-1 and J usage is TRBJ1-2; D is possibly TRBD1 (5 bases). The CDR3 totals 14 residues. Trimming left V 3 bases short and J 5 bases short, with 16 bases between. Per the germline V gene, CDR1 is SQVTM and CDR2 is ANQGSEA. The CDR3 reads CSVDAAGQGYGYTF. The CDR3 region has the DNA TGCAGCGTTGACGCCGCGGGGCAAGGATATGGCTACACCTTC.

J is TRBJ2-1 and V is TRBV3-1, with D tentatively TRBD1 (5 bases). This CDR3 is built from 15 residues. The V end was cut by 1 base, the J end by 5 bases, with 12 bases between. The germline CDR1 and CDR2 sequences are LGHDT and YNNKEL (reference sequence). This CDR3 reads CASSQGGHRNNEQFF. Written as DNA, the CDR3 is TGTGCCAGCAGCCAAGGGGGCCACAGAAACAATGAGCAGTTCTTC.

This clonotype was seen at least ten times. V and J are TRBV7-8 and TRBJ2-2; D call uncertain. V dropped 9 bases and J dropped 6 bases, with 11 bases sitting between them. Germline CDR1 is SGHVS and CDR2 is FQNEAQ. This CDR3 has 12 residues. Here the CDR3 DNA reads TGTGCCAGTGGGCCCCGAGCCGGGGAGCTGTTTTTT. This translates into CASGPRAGELFF. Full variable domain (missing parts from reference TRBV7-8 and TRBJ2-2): GAGVSQSPRYKVAKRGQDVALRCDPISGHVSLFWYQQALGQGPEFLTYFQNEAQLDKSGLPSDRFFAERPEGSVSTLKIQRTQQEDSAVYLCASGPRAGELFFGEGSRLTVL.

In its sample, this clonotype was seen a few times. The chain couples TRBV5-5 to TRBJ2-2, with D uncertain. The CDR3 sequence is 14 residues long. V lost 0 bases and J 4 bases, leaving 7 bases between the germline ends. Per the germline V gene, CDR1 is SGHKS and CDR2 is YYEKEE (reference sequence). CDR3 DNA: TGTGCCAGCAGCTTGGGTGTACTCACCGGGGAGCTGTTTTTT. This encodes CASSLGVLTGELFF. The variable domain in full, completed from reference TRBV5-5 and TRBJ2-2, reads DAGVTQSPTHLIKTRGQQVTLRCSPISGHKSVSWYQQVLGQGPQFIFQYYEKEERGRGNFPDRFSARQFPNYSSELNVNALLLGDSALYLCASSLGVLTGELFFGEGSRLTVL.

The CDR3 DNA reads TGTGCCAGCAGCCAGTATGGGGTTTCGCGGGAGCAGTACTTC. This encodes CASSQYGVSREQYF. The rearrangement joins TRBV7-2 to TRBJ2-7; D is uncertain. Germline-derived CDR1 and CDR2 are SGHTA and FQGNSA. The CDR3 consists of 14 residues. V lost 5 bases to trimming and J lost 7 bases, with 18 bases between them.

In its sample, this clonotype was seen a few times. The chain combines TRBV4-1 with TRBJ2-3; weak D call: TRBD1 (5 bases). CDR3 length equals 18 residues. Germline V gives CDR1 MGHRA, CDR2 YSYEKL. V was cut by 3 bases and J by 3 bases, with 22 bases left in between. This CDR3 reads CASSQRKGQATMTDTQYF. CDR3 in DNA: TGCGCCAGCAGCCAGAGGAAAGGACAAGCAACCATGACAGATACGCAGTATTTT.

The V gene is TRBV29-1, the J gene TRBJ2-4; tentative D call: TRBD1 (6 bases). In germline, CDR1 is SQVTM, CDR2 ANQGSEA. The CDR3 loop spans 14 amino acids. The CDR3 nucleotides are TGCAGGGCTGGGACATCGGTAGCCAAAAACATTCAGTACTTC. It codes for CRAGTSVAKNIQYF.

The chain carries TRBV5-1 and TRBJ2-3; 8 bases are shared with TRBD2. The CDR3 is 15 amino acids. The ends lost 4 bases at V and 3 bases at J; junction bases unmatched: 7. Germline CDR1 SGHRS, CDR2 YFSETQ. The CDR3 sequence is CASSISGKGTDTQYF. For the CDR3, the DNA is TGCGCCAGCAGCATTAGCGGGAAAGGGACAGATACGCAGTATTTT.